Sequencing of this T cell receptor (beta chain) was carried out in a study of blood T cell repertoires in COVID-19. About the study: In each case, the material was cDNA or gDNA derived from T cells, B-cell-depleted T cells, or PBMCs.

The V and J ends lost 6 bases and 0 bases, in that order; junction bases with no gene match: 10. Germline loops: CDR1 SNHLY, CDR2 FYNNEI. This CDR3 is 17 amino acids long. The data were produced by immunoSEQ multiplex PCR, yet TCRdb's version contains in-frame clones alone and is incomplete. The sample carries about 230,000 clones, about nine tenths recorded once. Sequencing used PBMCs or T cells enriched from blood (not recorded which). The chain joins TRBV2 to TRBJ1-3, with 8 bases matching TRBD1. The sequence derives from a woman aged 40 to 49 with acute COVID-19. In nucleotides, the CDR3 is TGTGCCAGCAGAGCCGGGACAGGACTATACTCTGGAAACACCATATATTTT. It yields the protein CASRAGTGLYSGNTIYF.